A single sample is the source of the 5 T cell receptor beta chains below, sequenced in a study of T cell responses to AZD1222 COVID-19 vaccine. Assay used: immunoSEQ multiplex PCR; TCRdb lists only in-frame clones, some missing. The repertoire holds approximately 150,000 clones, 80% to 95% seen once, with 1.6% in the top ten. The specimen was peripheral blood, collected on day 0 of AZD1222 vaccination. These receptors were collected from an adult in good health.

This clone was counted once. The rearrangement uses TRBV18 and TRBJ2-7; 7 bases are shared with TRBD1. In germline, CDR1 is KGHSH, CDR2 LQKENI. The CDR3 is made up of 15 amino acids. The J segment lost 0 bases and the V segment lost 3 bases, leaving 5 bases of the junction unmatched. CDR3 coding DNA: TGTGCCAGCTCACCTTTGGACAGGAGCTCCTACGAGCAGTACTTC. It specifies CASSPLDRSSYEQYF.

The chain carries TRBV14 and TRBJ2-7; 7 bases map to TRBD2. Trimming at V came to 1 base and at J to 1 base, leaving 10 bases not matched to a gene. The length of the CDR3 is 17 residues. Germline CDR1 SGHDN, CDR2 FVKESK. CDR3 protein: CASSQVDREDLSYEQYF. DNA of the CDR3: TGTGCCAGCAGCCAAGTGGACCGGGAGGACTTATCCTACGAGCAGTACTTC.

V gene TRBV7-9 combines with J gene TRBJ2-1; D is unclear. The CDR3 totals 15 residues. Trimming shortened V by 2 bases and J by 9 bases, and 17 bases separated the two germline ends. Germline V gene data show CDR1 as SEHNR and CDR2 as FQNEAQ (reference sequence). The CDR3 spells CASSLSYGGSSEQFF. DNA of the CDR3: TGTGCCAGCAGCTTAAGTTACGGCGGCAGCTCTGAGCAGTTCTTC. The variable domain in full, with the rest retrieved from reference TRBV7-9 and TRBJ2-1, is DTGVSQNPRHKITKRGQNVTFRCDPISEHNRLYWYRQTLGQGPEFLTYFQNEAQLEKSRLLSDRFSAERPKGSFSTLEIQRTEQGDSAMYLCASSLSYGGSSEQFFGPGTRLTVL.

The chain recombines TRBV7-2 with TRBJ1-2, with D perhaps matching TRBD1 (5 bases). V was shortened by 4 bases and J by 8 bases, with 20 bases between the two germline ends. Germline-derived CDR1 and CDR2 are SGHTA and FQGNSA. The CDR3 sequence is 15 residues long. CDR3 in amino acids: CASSSRSDRYQGYTF. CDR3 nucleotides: TGTGCCAGCAGCTCGCGCTCCGACAGATACCAGGGCTACACCTTC.

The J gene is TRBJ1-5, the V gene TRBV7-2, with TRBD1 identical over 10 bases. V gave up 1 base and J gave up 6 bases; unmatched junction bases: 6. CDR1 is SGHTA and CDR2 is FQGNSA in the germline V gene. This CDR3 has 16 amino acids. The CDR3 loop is CASSLGGGQGFQPQHF. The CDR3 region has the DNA TGTGCCAGCAGCTTAGGAGGGGGACAGGGGTTTCAGCCCCAGCATTTT.